This passage covers 8 T cell receptor beta chains from one sample sequenced in a study of T cells in narcolepsy. Using immunoSEQ multiplex PCR, the repertoire was profiled, and TCRdb retains in-frame clones only, with some absent. The sample has some 25,000 clones, 75% to 85% seen once. Sequenced: memory (CD45RA-) CD4+ T cells from blood. Receptors were obtained from a human donor in good health.

The table lists this clone with a few counts. V usage is TRBV19 and J usage is TRBJ1-1; D not resolved. The V gene's germline CDR1 is LNHDA and CDR2 SQIVND (reference sequence). Trimming took 2 bases from V and 1 from J, leaving 5 bases between them. The CDR3 spans 13 residues. CDR3 region: CASSISKNTEAFF. The CDR3 nucleotides read TGTGCCAGTAGTATAAGTAAGAACACTGAAGCTTTCTTT.

This clone was counted once. The chain couples TRBV7-8 to TRBJ2-7, with TRBD1 identical over 8 bases. Trimming cost V 5 bases and J 6 bases; bases outside gene matches: 18. The CDR3 is made up of 17 amino acids. Germline CDR1 reads SGHVS; CDR2 reads FQNEAQ. The CDR3 region is CASSRRGPGGRGSEQYF. Written as DNA, the CDR3 is TGTGCCAGCAGCCGTAGAGGGCCAGGGGGCCGAGGGAGCGAGCAGTACTTC.

V is TRBV19 and J is TRBJ1-2; 7 bases align to TRBD1. The CDR3 has 20 residues. The germline CDR1 and CDR2 sequences are LNHDA and SQIVND (reference sequence). Germline trimming cut 7 bases from V and 1 base from J; bases unmatched to any gene: 24. This chain's CDR3 is CASNHIAPHRDSELNYGYTF. The DNA of the CDR3 is TGTGCCAGTAACCATATCGCCCCCCACCGGGACAGTGAACTTAACTATGGCTACACCTTC. Looking up the rest from reference TRBV19 and TRBJ1-2 gives the full variable domain: DGGITQSPKYLFRKEGQNVTLSCEQNLNHDAMYWYRQDPGQGLRLIYYSQIVNDFQKGDIAEGYSVSREKKESFPLTVTSAQKNPTAFYLCASNHIAPHRDSELNYGYTFGSGTRLTVV.

The chain carries TRBV7-2 and TRBJ1-4; TRBD1 might be the D (6 bases). Germline V lookup: CDR1 SGHTA, CDR2 FQGNSA. V was clipped by 7 bases and J by 4 bases, with 13 bases between them. The CDR3 length is 14 residues. As DNA, the CDR3 is TGTGCCAGCAAAACAGGGTTGAGTAATGAAAAACTGTTTTTT. It yields the protein CASKTGLSNEKLFF.

This rearrangement joins TRBV7-2 to TRBJ2-5, with D maybe TRBD1 (5 bases). The V end was cut by 7 bases, the J end by 5 bases, with 14 bases between. Germline lookup yields CDR1 SGHTA and CDR2 FQGNSA. This CDR3 has 13 residues. CDR3 in DNA: TGTGCCAGCACCCTAGGGGTAGGGGAGACCCAGTACTTC. Translating it yields CASTLGVGETQYF.

The count of this clone is one. The chain has TRBV5-1 and TRBJ2-7; weak D call: TRBD2 (6 bases). CDR1 and CDR2 (germline): SGHRS, YFSETQ. With 4 bases removed from V and 0 bases from J, the gap between germline ends came to 11 bases. The CDR3 runs to 14 residues. The CDR3 here is CASSISGASYEQYF. CDR3 nucleotide sequence: TGCGCCAGCAGCATTAGCGGAGCCTCCTACGAGCAGTACTTC.

This clone was counted between two and nine times. CDR3 residues: CASSVGEYYEQYF. The CDR3 DNA is TGTGCCAGCAGCGTCGGCGAATACTACGAGCAGTACTTC. This chain connects TRBV9 to TRBJ2-7; D unclear. The CDR3 extends over 13 amino acids. Trimming took off 2 bases at V and 3 bases at J, with 9 bases between the two ends. Germline CDR1 reads SGDLS; CDR2 reads YYNGEE.

This chain links TRBV7-2 with TRBJ2-3; perhaps TRBD1 as D (5 bases). Germline values: CDR1 SGHTA, CDR2 FQGNSA. This CDR3 comprises 13 residues. The V and J ends lost 7 bases and 4 bases respectively, with 12 bases between them. The CDR3 DNA follows: TGTGCCAGCAAGGACATGGGCGCAGATACGCAGTATTTT. This codes for CASKDMGADTQYF.